This T cell receptor (beta chain) came from a study of tumor-infiltrating lymphocytes in primary liver carcinoma. This clonotype showed up just once. What it binds is not known. Relative to the germline gene, one junction end is altered; a read error may explain this. Germline-derived CDR1 and CDR2 are MNHNY and SVGAGI (reference sequence). The length of the CDR3 is 16 residues. Study-level findings and limits: Tumor region pairs showed greater overlap than either tumor-adjacent or tumor-blood pairs did.

Making TCR beta cDNA involved approximately 480 ng total RNA and a constant-region primer. Libraries covering TCR beta were generated through three nested multiplex PCR rounds (using a slightly modified ARM-PCR). PCR rounds one and two used TRBV1-TRBV30 forward primers with a C-beta reverse primer for approximately 11 cycles each. TCRdb reanalysed the multiplex PCR reads using MiXCR and keeps one entry per CDR3 protein. The data contain 90,000 to 140,000 distinct CDR3 sequences, roughly 80% of them singletons. Unsorted bulk tissue of about 17-32 mg yielded co-extracted RNA and DNA. This rearrangement joins TRBV6-6 to TRBJ1-2; no reliable D call. The sample comprised liver tumor tissue from sampling region 3. Subset in this sample: tumor region T3, left-lateral pole. The sequence was obtained from a man in his forties or fifties with primary liver carcinoma and hepatitis B virus infection. CDR3 sequence reads: CTSSEGPAGGGYCYTF. The CDR3 DNA follows: TGTACCAGCAGTGAAGGTCCGGCCGGAGGAGGATATTGCTACACCTTC.